The 9 T cell receptor beta chains presented below share a single source sample, sequenced in a study of cytomegalovirus exposure and HLA in healthy donors. PCR involved 60 Vbeta and 13 Jbeta primers. TCRdb keeps only in-frame clones here, not all; method: immunoSEQ multiplex PCR. The data hold some 200,000 clones, with 70% to 85% observed a single time. Specimen: PBMCs. The receptors here all came from a woman aged 40 to 50 in good health and CMV-seronegative.

Only one count was recorded for this clone. The V gene is TRBV25-1, the J gene TRBJ2-5; 10 nucleotides match TRBD1. The DNA end is a closer match to TRBJ2-7, so the J assignment may be wrong. CDR1 is MGHDK and CDR2 is SYGVNS in the germline V gene. The CDR3 spans 15 residues. The CDR3 coding sequence is TGTGCCAGTAGCTTGGGACAGGGGCATCTCAACGAGCAGTACTTC. It codes for CASSLGQGHLNEQYF.

This clone showed up just once. The chain recombines TRBV7-9 with TRBJ2-3, with a weak D call TRBD1 (5 bases). The CDR3 sequence is 14 residues long. Germline V gives CDR1 SEHNR, CDR2 FQNEAQ (reference sequence). The V gene lost 1 base and the J gene lost 9 bases, with 14 bases spanning the gap. Written as DNA, the CDR3 is TGTGCCAGCAGCTTAGATTTTGGCCAGGGCACGCAGTATTTT. Amino acid sequence: CASSLDFGQGTQYF.

This rearrangement joins TRBV11-2 to TRBJ1-3, with TRBD1 identical over 9 bases. The V gene's germline CDR1 is SGHAT and CDR2 FQNNGV. The CDR3 spans 16 residues. The V gene end was trimmed by 5 bases and the J gene end by 1 base; junction bases not matched to a gene: 6. In DNA, the CDR3 is TGTGCCAGCAGCCCTCTACAGGGGGCATCTGGAAACACCATATATTTT. It encodes CASSPLQGASGNTIYF.

J is TRBJ1-5 and V is TRBV5-5, with 8 bases matching TRBD1. Germline V gene sequence: CDR1 SGHKS, CDR2 YYEKEE (reference sequence). This CDR3 contains 18 residues. Trimming at V came to 4 bases and at J to 7 bases, leaving 19 bases not matched to a gene. DNA for the CDR3: TGTGCCAGCAGCCCCACGCCTGGCTCCGGGACAGGAGGCCAGCCCCAGCATTTT. This codes for CASSPTPGSGTGGQPQHF.

CDR3 sequence (DNA): TGTGCCAGTAGTTCGGGACAGGGGGCATATCAGCCCCAGCATTTT. Translation gives CASSSGQGAYQPQHF. The rearrangement joins TRBV19 to TRBJ1-5; 12 bases line up with TRBD1. Germline V gene sequence: CDR1 LNHDA, CDR2 SQIVND (reference sequence). The CDR3 is 15 residues long. Unmatched junction bases numbered 4, after V lost 5 bases and J lost 5 bases.

Of note for this clone: A read error may produce the germline difference seen at one junction end. The chain employs TRBV7-7 and TRBJ1-1; D might be TRBD1 (5 bases). The CDR3 runs 13 residues. Germline CDR1 is SSHAT and CDR2 is FNYEAQ (reference sequence). Written as DNA, the CDR3 is TGTGCTAGCAGCTTAGCGCGGGGGAGGGAAGCTTTCTTT. Protein product: CASSLARGREAFF.

The V and J genes are TRBV2 and TRBJ1-2; D gene uncertain. CDR1 is SNHLY and CDR2 is FYNNEI in the germline V gene. With 7 bases removed from V and 4 bases from J, the gap between germline ends came to 10 bases. The CDR3 consists of 12 residues. The CDR3 loop reads CASKREIYGYTF. The CDR3 nucleotides are TGTGCCAGCAAGAGAGAGATCTATGGCTACACCTTC.

The chain is built from TRBV19 and TRBJ1-5, with TRBD1 matching over 11 bases. The trim removed 3 bases at V and 3 bases at J, leaving 7 bases unmatched. CDR1 and CDR2 from the germline V gene are LNHDA and SQIVND (reference sequence). The CDR3 has 17 amino acids. CDR3 sequence: CASSILGTGGINQPQHF. The DNA of the CDR3 is TGTGCCAGTAGTATCCTAGGGACAGGGGGTATCAATCAGCCCCAGCATTTT.

CDR3 coding DNA: TGTGCCAGTAGTCTCGGGGCAGGGGGCAGGCCGGTCGGCAATGAGCAGTTCTTC. Its translation: CASSLGAGGRPVGNEQFF. The V call is TRBV19, the J call TRBJ2-1, with 8 bases identical to TRBD1. The ends lost 5 bases at V and 6 bases at J; junction bases unmatched: 18. This CDR3 contains 18 residues. Germline values: CDR1 LNHDA, CDR2 SQIVND (reference sequence).